These T cell receptor beta chains were read from a single sample in a study of T cell clones after liver transplantation. This table comes from immunoSEQ multiplex PCR, and its TCRdb copy is limited to in-frame clones, with some not included. The table records 95,000 to 110,000 clones, approximately 78% of them present only once. The starting material was CD4+ T cells from blood, obtained before liver transplant. The receptors originated from a human donor who received a liver transplant. Both conserved end residues are part of each CDR3.

TRBV7-8 CASSSDGTVSYNEQFF
TRBV19 CASSNRGMNTEAFF
TRBV11-3 CASSLFGGENTGELFF
TRBV19 CASGPRADLSTGELFF
TRBV18 CASSPSGQADSPLHF
TRBV30 CAWSAGPVSTGELFF
TRBV2 CASSSRTFMNTGELFF
TRBV7-3 CASSTQFRFLNTEAFF
TRBV20-1 CSARDTLAEFF
TRBV7-2 CASSLFRDRGYGYTF
TRBV7-6 CASSLMGEKLFF
TRBV28 CASNLQGKPQHF
TRBV14 CASSQDRAVSGNTIYF
TRBV18 CASSPSRSASAGYGYTF
TRBV7-2 CASSLPLRQGTEAFF
TRBV9 CASSVSGPGDEQYF
TRBV11-3 CASSSLGGGSDEQFF
TRBV5-4 CASSGGTASSYEQYF
TRBV14 CASSKGTSGGPSLPYNEQFF
TRBV4-3 CASSSVGYTEAFF
TRBV7-3 CASSLMGQAKNIQYF
TRBV27 CASSLRQGGGPPTDGTQYF
TRBV15 CATSLGTSGRNEQFF
TRBV15 CATSREVIADSYNEQFF
TRBV9 CASSPRQGQETQYF
TRBV19 CASRPLRTGDGLNTEAFF
TRBV7-3 CASSLRGRSGNTIYF
TRBV5-4 CASSSEGGPYNEQFF
TRBV18 CASSPLGMNTEAFF
TRBV11-2 CASSPGGRNTEAFF
TRBV9 CASSASEGFGYEQYF
TRBV2 CASSELTQYF
TRBV29-1 CSVASRELTEAFF
TRBV27 CASGPGLPPYNEQFF
TRBV6-6 CASSYFGRVNTEAFF
TRBV7-9 CASSVGQASYEQYF
TRBV7-2 CASSSYQYNSPLHF
TRBV7-9 CASSSQPQSTEAFF
TRBV19 CASSTHSLNYGYTF
TRBV27 CASSSGTSNHQETQYF
TRBV4-1 CASSPRGRSGANVLTF
TRBV14 CASSQLYNSPLHF
TRBV19 CASSTPGVWGYTF
TRBV7-2 CASSQQGNGELFF
TRBV4-3 CASSQDGTVTYNEQFF
TRBV27 CASSFSGGASGRNEQYF
TRBV7-8 CASSLLRQVSGTSGSYEQYF
TRBV19 CASSINVNTEAFF
TRBV30 CACSELAGYTF
TRBV2 CASMEDRASYGYTF
TRBV5-6 CASSLRRDRGFF